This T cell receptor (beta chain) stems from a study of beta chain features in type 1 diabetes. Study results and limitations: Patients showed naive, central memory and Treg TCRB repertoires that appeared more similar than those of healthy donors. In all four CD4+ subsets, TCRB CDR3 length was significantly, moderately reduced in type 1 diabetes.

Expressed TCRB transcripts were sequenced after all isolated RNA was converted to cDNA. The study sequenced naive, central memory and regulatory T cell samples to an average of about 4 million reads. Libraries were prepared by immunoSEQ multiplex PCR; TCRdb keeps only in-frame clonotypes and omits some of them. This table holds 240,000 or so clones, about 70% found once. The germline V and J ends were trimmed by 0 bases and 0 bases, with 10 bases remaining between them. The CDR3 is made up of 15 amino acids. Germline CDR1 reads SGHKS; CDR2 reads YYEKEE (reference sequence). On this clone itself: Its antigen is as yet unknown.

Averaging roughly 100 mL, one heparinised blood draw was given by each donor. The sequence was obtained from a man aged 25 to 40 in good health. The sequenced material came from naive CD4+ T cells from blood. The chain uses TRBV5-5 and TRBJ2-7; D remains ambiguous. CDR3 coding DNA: TGTGCCAGCAGCTTGGATATTGGCAGCTCCTACGAGCAGTACTTC. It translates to CASSLDIGSSYEQYF.